Each of the 17 T cell receptor beta chains below was sequenced from the same sample in a study of T cells in Graves' hyperthyroidism and ophthalmopathy. From RNA transcripts, TCR beta CDR3 regions were amplified. First-round RT-PCR of the TCR CDR3 relied on the HTBI primer set. Using its own MiXCR run on the multiplex PCR reads, TCRdb lists one record per CDR3 protein. The sample has some 560,000 distinct CDR3 sequences, more than 15% seen once; the top ten hold under 7.5%. Specimen: blood. The receptors were gathered from a woman aged 30 to 39 with Graves' hyperthyroidism.

Ten or more counts support this clonotype. The chain recombines TRBV3-1 with TRBJ2-1, with D maybe TRBD2 (6 bases). The V gene's germline CDR1 is LGHDT and CDR2 YNNKEL (reference sequence). Trimming pared 0 bases from V and 5 bases from J, leaving 11 bases between. CDR3 size: 15 residues. The CDR3 DNA is TGTGCCAGCAGCCAAGATTGGGCGGGGCACAATGAGCAGTTCTTC. Translating gives CASSQDWAGHNEQFF.

V and J are TRBV6-2 or TRBV6-3 and TRBJ2-2; D could derive from TRBD1 or TRBD2 (5 bases each). This CDR3 spans 17 amino acids. V was clipped by 9 bases and J by 2 bases, with 22 bases between them. The germline gives CDR1 MNHEY, CDR2 SVGEGT. In nucleotides, the CDR3 is TGTGCCAGAAAAATTACTGAGGGGTATTCCAACACCGGGGAGCTGTTTTTT. Protein sequence: CARKITEGYSNTGELFF.

The chain employs TRBV5-1 and TRBJ2-7; D may be TRBD2 (7 bases). Trimming cost V 0 bases and J 1 base, with 14 bases left between them. CDR1 SGHRS and CDR2 YFSETQ come from the germline V gene. CDR3 length: 16 amino acids. The CDR3 loop reads CASSLGGGAGSYEQYF. CDR3 DNA: TGCGCCAGCAGCTTGGGTGGGGGGGCTGGTTCCTACGAGCAGTACTTC. The full variable domain, with the rest looked up from reference TRBV5-1 and TRBJ2-7, is KAGVTQTPRYLIKTRGQQVTLSCSPISGHRSVSWYQQTPGQGLQFLFEYFSETQRNKGNFPGRFSGRQFSNSRSEMNVSTLELGDSALYLCASSLGGGAGSYEQYFGPGTRLTVT.

This clonotype was detected a few times. The gene calls are TRBV29-1 and TRBJ2-1, with unresolved D. There are 13 residues in the CDR3. V gave up 1 base and J gave up 10 bases, with 14 bases separating them. The germline CDR1 and CDR2 sequences are SQVTM and ANQGSEA. This CDR3 reads CSVEARPGYEQFF. In DNA, the CDR3 is TGCAGCGTTGAAGCTCGTCCGGGCTACGAGCAGTTCTTC.

Many counts were recorded for this clonotype. The rearrangement uses TRBV3-1 and TRBJ2-1, with unresolved D. The V end was cut by 5 bases, the J end by 8 bases, with 10 bases between. Looked up from germline, CDR1 is LGHDT and CDR2 is YNNKEL (reference sequence). The CDR3 extends over 12 amino acids. The CDR3 here is CASSVVEDEQFF. The CDR3 DNA sequence: TGTGCCAGCAGCGTTGTAGAGGATGAGCAGTTCTTC.

This clonotype was seen more than once but under ten times. The J gene is TRBJ2-1, the V gene TRBV18, with 9 bases lining up with TRBD2. CDR3 size: 17 residues. With 6 bases clipped from V and 5 bases from J, the junction kept 14 bases outside the gene matches. Germline V lookup: CDR1 KGHSH, CDR2 LQKENI. As DNA, the CDR3 is TGTGCCAGCTCGCCAAGACTAGCGGTGGGGGGGGACAATGAGCAGTTCTTC. It codes for CASSPRLAVGGDNEQFF.

This clonotype has at least ten counts. This chain connects TRBV10-1 to TRBJ2-3; D is possibly TRBD2 (6 bases). The V end was cut by 2 bases, the J end by 0 bases, with 12 bases between. CDR1 is WNHNN and CDR2 is SYGVQD in the germline V gene (reference sequence). The CDR3 length is 16 residues. In DNA form, the CDR3 reads TGCGCCAGCAGTGAGGCGGCTAGCGCCAGCACAGATACGCAGTATTTT. Amino acids: CASSEAASASTDTQYF.

The chain joins TRBV19 to TRBJ2-3; 9 bases agree with TRBD1. The CDR3 has 15 residues. V lost 6 bases to trimming and J lost 6 bases; unmatched junction nucleotides: 10. Germline assignment: CDR1 LNHDA and CDR2 SQIVND (reference sequence). The CDR3 here is CASSEGDRVVDTQYF. CDR3 nucleotides: TGTGCCAGTAGCGAAGGGGACAGGGTCGTGGATACGCAGTATTTT.

This clonotype was picked up many times. The V call is TRBV7-2, the J call TRBJ2-5; D ambiguous. The CDR3 loop spans 12 amino acids. Germline V gene lookup returns CDR1 SGHTA and CDR2 FQGNSA. The germline V and J ends were trimmed by 5 bases and 1 base, with 5 bases remaining between them. Here the CDR3 DNA reads TGTGCCAGCAGCCGGGCCCAAGAGACCCAGTACTTC. The encoded protein is CASSRAQETQYF.

The genes are TRBV9 and TRBJ1-2; perhaps TRBD1 as D (5 bases). V was trimmed by 6 bases and J by 4 bases, leaving 19 bases between them. In germline, CDR1 is SGDLS, CDR2 YYNGEE. The CDR3 is 15 amino acids. In nucleotides, the CDR3 is TGTGCCAGCACCATGGGGGGAGGGTCAGGCTATGGCTACACCTTC. Translation: CASTMGGGSGYGYTF.

The V call is TRBV18, the J call TRBJ2-1; 10 nucleotides align to TRBD2. The V gene end was trimmed by 2 bases and the J gene end by 8 bases; junction bases not matched to a gene: 6. The germline V gene encodes CDR1 KGHSH and CDR2 LQKENI. The length of the CDR3 is 15 residues. The CDR3 loop reads CASSPSVLAGDEQFF. The DNA for the CDR3 is TGTGCCAGCTCACCATCAGTCCTAGCGGGGGATGAGCAGTTCTTC.

In its sample, this clonotype was seen many times. The chain has TRBV11-3 and TRBJ2-4; 8 bases map to TRBD1. CDR1 and CDR2 from the germline V gene are SGHNT and YENEEA. The CDR3 has 14 residues. J was trimmed by 3 bases and V by 5 bases; bases with no gene match: 3. In DNA form, the CDR3 reads TGTGCCAGCAGCCCAGGGGGCCACAAAAACATTCAGTACTTC. Translated: CASSPGGHKNIQYF.

The sample holds many counts of this clonotype. The chain couples TRBV7-9 to TRBJ2-7; 14 bases align to TRBD2. The CDR3 runs 18 residues. Germline trimming cut 5 bases from V and 0 bases from J; bases unmatched to any gene: 9. The V gene's germline CDR1 is SEHNR and CDR2 FQNEAQ (reference sequence). CDR3 sequence (DNA): TGTGCCAGCAGCGGGACTAGCGGGAGCTTTCTCAGCTCCTACGAGCAGTACTTC. It yields the protein CASSGTSGSFLSSYEQYF.

This clonotype was picked up many times. V is TRBV12-3 or TRBV12-4 and J is TRBJ2-2; weak D call: TRBD2 (6 bases). This CDR3 contains 17 residues. Trimming stripped 4 bases from V and 2 bases from J, with 17 bases between. The chain's CDR3 is CASSSQPGTDNTGELFF. In DNA form, the CDR3 reads TGTGCCAGCAGTTCCCAACCAGGGACTGATAACACCGGGGAGCTGTTTTTT.

This clonotype was seen ten or more times. The gene calls are TRBV3-1 and TRBJ2-3; 9 bases agree with TRBD2. Germline loops: CDR1 LGHDT, CDR2 YNNKEL (reference sequence). The junction had 0 bases not matched to a gene; V was cut back by 1 base and J by 1 base. This CDR3 is built from 15 residues. The DNA for the CDR3 is TGTGCCAGCAGCCAAGGACTAGCGGGCACAGATACGCAGTATTTT. Translation gives CASSQGLAGTDTQYF.

In its sample, this clonotype was seen once. The chain is built from TRBV13 and TRBJ2-2; no reliable D call. Germline lookup yields CDR1 PRHDT and CDR2 FYEKMQ (reference sequence). V lost 5 bases and J 5 bases, leaving 9 bases between the germline ends. The CDR3 is made up of 13 amino acids. CDR3 DNA: TGTGCCAGCAGCCCGCATGCGACCGGGGAGCTGTTTTTT. Translated: CASSPHATGELFF.

Many counts were recorded for this clonotype. The chain employs TRBV29-1 and TRBJ1-2; D is possibly TRBD1 (5 bases). Trimming removed 2 bases at V and 8 bases at J, with 9 bases between. Germline CDR1 is SQVTM and CDR2 is ANQGSEA. This CDR3 region has 11 residues. In DNA, the CDR3 is TGCAGCGTTGAACGGGGGACGGGCTACACCTTC. It yields the protein CSVERGTGYTF.